This TCR beta chain stems from a study of Ad26.COV2.S vaccination and SARS-CoV-2 variants. The assay was immunoSEQ multiplex PCR, and TCRdb's table has in-frame clones only and misses some. The table lists some 480,000 clones, 87% of them singletons. CDR3 length: 15 amino acids. Trimming removed 0 bases from V and 7 bases from J, with 12 bases in between. Germline-derived CDR1 and CDR2 are LGHNA and YSLEER. Treatment in this sample: around 19 received Ad26.COV2.S at low or high dose, single or two shots; roughly five received placebo; per-sample allocation not given. It was on day 63 after the first vaccine or placebo injection that samples were taken. This clone appeared once.

The sequence derives from a person aged 18-60 years who received the Ad26.COV2.S COVID-19 vaccine or a placebo. This material consisted of peripheral blood, taken in a trial of Ad26.COV2.S vaccine versus placebo. V is TRBV4-3 and J is TRBJ1-4; D possibly corresponds to TRBD1 (5 bases). CDR3: CASSQEARGGEKLFF. CDR3 nucleotides: TGCGCCAGCAGCCAAGAGGCCCGGGGGGGTGAAAAACTGTTTTTT.